The 17 T cell receptor beta chains given below trace back to one sample, sequenced in a study of T cell repertoires in cytomegalovirus infection. TCRdb re-analysed the reads in MiXCR, keeping a single row per CDR3 protein. The sample records about 240,000 distinct CDR3 sequences, around an eighth being singletons. What was sequenced was PBMCs. The receptors here all came from a human donor in good health (CMV status not recorded). Some clones in this sample may be carry-over from other donors' samples.

This clonotype turned up a few times. CDR3 sequence (DNA): TGTGCCAGCTCACCCGGGCGGGCACGCACAGATACGCAGTATTTT. It is translated as CASSPGRARTDTQYF. The V and J genes are TRBV18 and TRBJ2-3, with a weak D call TRBD2 (5 bases). The germline V gene encodes CDR1 KGHSH and CDR2 LQKENI. The CDR3 consists of 15 residues. The V end was cut by 3 bases, the J end by 1 base, with 11 bases between.

The chain uses TRBV6-2 or TRBV6-3 and TRBJ1-5; 9 nucleotides line up with TRBD1. The germline CDR1 and CDR2 sequences are MNHEY and SVGEGT. Germline trimming cut 2 bases from V and 7 bases from J; bases unmatched to any gene: 6. This CDR3 spans 15 amino acids. Here the CDR3 reads CASSYDRGSGQPQHF. DNA for the CDR3: TGTGCCAGCAGTTACGACAGGGGGTCGGGACAGCCCCAGCATTTT.

There are many counts of this clonotype. V gene TRBV7-6 combines with J gene TRBJ1-2; D might be TRBD1 (6 bases). V lost 6 bases and J lost 8, with 16 bases in between. CDR1 is SGHVS, CDR2 FNYEAQ, per germline. The CDR3 covers 13 residues. Written as DNA, the CDR3 is TGTGCCAGCAGATCGGACAGCCTGGAGGGCTACACCTTC. This codes for CASRSDSLEGYTF.

The table lists this clonotype with a few counts. V and J are TRBV2 and TRBJ1-1, with 7 positions matching TRBD1. The CDR3 loop spans 14 amino acids. Germline V gene sequence: CDR1 SNHLY, CDR2 FYNNEI. V shed 6 bases, J shed 1 base, and the junction held 5 bases outside the gene matches. CDR3 amino acids: CASREGAGNTEAFF. The DNA for the CDR3 is TGTGCCAGCAGGGAGGGGGCTGGGAACACTGAAGCTTTCTTT.

This clonotype showed up many times. V usage is TRBV7-2 and J usage is TRBJ2-7; TRBD2 matches 8 bases. Germline CDR1 SGHTA, CDR2 FQGNSA. J was trimmed by 5 bases and V by 0 bases; bases with no gene match: 9. The CDR3 covers 16 residues. Written as DNA, the CDR3 is TGTGCCAGCAGCTTAGCGCGGCTAGCGGGTAACCACGAGCAGTACTTC. It yields the protein CASSLARLAGNHEQYF.

The table lists this clonotype with a few counts. This chain uses TRBV30 with TRBJ1-2; D not resolved. CDR1 and CDR2 from the germline V gene are GTSNPN and SVGIG (reference sequence). This CDR3 spans 10 amino acids. The V and J ends lost 7 bases and 8 bases respectively, with 11 bases between them. The CDR3 protein is CAFSTGGYTF. The CDR3 DNA follows: TGTGCCTTCTCAACTGGAGGCTACACCTTC.

This clonotype was picked up many times. The rearrangement links TRBV7-2 to TRBJ2-5; weak D call: TRBD1 (5 bases). V was cut by 3 bases and J by 2 bases, with 13 bases left in between. From germline, CDR1 is SGHTA and CDR2 FQGNSA. CDR3 size: 15 residues. The CDR3 DNA reads as TGTGCCAGCAGCTTGGGGCCGGGCCAGCAAGAGACCCAGTACTTC. Protein product: CASSLGPGQQETQYF. Complete variable domain (other parts from reference TRBV7-2 and TRBJ2-5): GAGVSQSPSNKVTEKGKDVELRCDPISGHTALYWYRQSLGQGLEFLIYFQGNSAPDKSGLPSDRFSAERTGGSVSTLTIQRTQQEDSAVYLCASSLGPGQQETQYFGPGTRLLVL.

This clonotype was found many times. The chain combines TRBV12-3 or TRBV12-4 with TRBJ1-2; 10 nucleotides agree with TRBD1. With V trimmed by 7 bases and J by 2 bases, 7 bases remained unmatched. The CDR3 extends over 15 amino acids. The CDR3 region is CASTSGQGSNYGYTF. DNA of the CDR3: TGTGCCAGCACCTCGGGACAGGGGTCCAACTATGGCTACACCTTC.

At least ten counts were recorded for this clonotype. V and J are TRBV7-9 and TRBJ2-7; 8 bases fit TRBD2. The CDR3 loop spans 14 amino acids. Germline CDR1 is SEHNR and CDR2 is FQNEAQ (reference sequence). Unmatched junction bases numbered 3, after V lost 5 bases and J lost 0 bases. This chain's CDR3 is CASSPGGSSYEQYF. Here the CDR3 DNA reads TGTGCCAGCAGCCCGGGGGGGTCCTCCTACGAGCAGTACTTC.

This clonotype came up a few times. The V gene is TRBV6-1, the J gene TRBJ2-5, with D perhaps TRBD2 (6 bases). The germline V and J ends were trimmed by 6 bases and 4 bases, with 21 bases remaining between them. The CDR3 length is 16 residues. The germline V gene has CDR1 MNHNS and CDR2 SASEGT. The CDR3 protein is CASSALAGGVTETQYF. CDR3 sequence (DNA): TGTGCCAGCAGCGCCCTGGCAGGCGGGGTAACAGAGACCCAGTACTTC.

This clonotype was counted at least ten times. This chain connects TRBV19 to TRBJ2-7; D is unclear. Germline CDR1 and CDR2: LNHDA and SQIVND (reference sequence). The CDR3 runs to 15 residues. Trimming stripped 5 bases from V and 0 bases from J, with 14 bases between. In nucleotides, the CDR3 is TGTGCCAGTAGTTCTCCCGCAGGTTTCTCCTACGAGCAGTACTTC. Translating it yields CASSSPAGFSYEQYF.

The J gene is TRBJ1-1, the V gene TRBV29-1; no clear D gene. There are 15 residues in the CDR3. Germline lookup yields CDR1 SQVTM and CDR2 ANQGSEA. Trimming removed 3 bases from V and 1 base from J, with 15 bases in between. The CDR3 DNA reads TGCAGCGTTGAGACATTAGCCATCAGGAACACTGAAGCTTTCTTT. It is translated as CSVETLAIRNTEAFF.

This clonotype has a count of ten or more. The chain is built from TRBV7-2 and TRBJ2-7, with TRBD2 as a possible D gene (6 bases). The CDR3 consists of 16 residues. V lost 1 base and J lost 7, with 20 bases in between. Germline V CDR1 and CDR2: SGHTA, FQGNSA. The CDR3 loop is CASSLEEGAVSREQYF. Written as DNA, the CDR3 is TGTGCCAGCAGCTTAGAGGAGGGCGCGGTTAGTCGAGAGCAGTACTTC.

In this sample, this clonotype turned up a few times. This sequence joins TRBV20-1 and TRBJ1-2, with D perhaps matching TRBD1 (6 bases). The CDR3 has 14 amino acids. Per germline, CDR1 DFQATT and CDR2 SNEGSKA (reference sequence). The CDR3 coding sequence is TGCAGATGCGATGGGGGGACAACCAACTATGGCTACACCTTC. As protein: CRCDGGTTNYGYTF.

Ten or more counts support this clonotype. The V call is TRBV7-2, the J call TRBJ2-3; the D is unclear. Germline V CDR1 and CDR2: SGHTA, FQGNSA. Trimming removed 5 bases from V and 6 bases from J, with 12 bases in between. The CDR3 contains 13 residues. Here the CDR3 DNA reads TGTGCCAGCAGCGCCCGATTATTGGATACGCAGTATTTT. It specifies CASSARLLDTQYF.

In this sample, this clonotype turned up many times. V and J are TRBV7-2 and TRBJ1-6; D unclear. Germline assignment: CDR1 SGHTA and CDR2 FQGNSA. This CDR3 region has 13 residues. Trimming removed 1 base at V and 11 bases at J, with 9 bases between. CDR3 region: CASSLVSATPLHF. For the CDR3, the DNA is TGTGCCAGCAGCTTAGTGTCCGCTACACCCCTCCACTTT.

The CDR3 here is CASSEWREKLFF. The CDR3 nucleotides are TGTGCCAGCAGTGAATGGCGGGAAAAACTGTTTTTT. This chain links TRBV2 with TRBJ1-4, with D hard to call. The length of the CDR3 is 12 residues. Germline lookup yields CDR1 SNHLY and CDR2 FYNNEI. V dropped 2 bases and J dropped 8 bases, with 6 bases sitting between them.